These 22 T cell receptor beta chains came from one sample sequenced in a study of Graves' ophthalmopathy and Graves' hyperthyroidism. Amplification of TCR beta CDR3 regions used RNA transcripts. HTBI-primed RT-PCR formed the first round, and a multiplex PCR formed the second. TCRdb redid the calling of the multiplex PCR reads with MiXCR, one entry per CDR3 protein. The data show approximately 700,000 distinct CDR3 sequences, roughly 40% seen once. Sequences were obtained from peripheral blood. These receptors were collected from an adult man with Graves' ophthalmopathy.

In its sample, this clonotype was seen many times. J is TRBJ1-1 and V is TRBV25-1; D uncertain. The CDR3 has 15 residues. Trimming left V 4 bases short and J 0 bases short, with 12 bases between. CDR1 and CDR2 (germline): MGHDK, SYGVNS. The CDR3 sequence: CASSVGSGMNTEAFF. DNA for the CDR3: TGTGCCAGCAGTGTAGGGAGCGGGATGAACACTGAAGCTTTCTTT.

The chain recombines TRBV25-1 with TRBJ1-2, with no clear D. Germline CDR1 and CDR2: MGHDK and SYGVNS. Trimming cost V 5 bases and J 2 bases, with 9 bases left between them. This CDR3 contains 13 residues. The CDR3 protein is CASSLLMNYGYTF. The CDR3 DNA reads as TGTGCCAGCAGTTTACTCATGAACTATGGCTACACCTTC.

Comments on this clonotype: Mismatch with germline at one junction end may stem from a read error. V usage is TRBV29-1 and J usage is TRBJ2-5; weak D call: TRBD1 (5 bases). Germline V CDR1 and CDR2: SQVTM, ANQGSEA. The CDR3 totals 15 residues. The CDR3 region is CSLEFMDIWQETQYF. CDR3 DNA sequence: TGCAGCCTTGAATTTATGGACATCTGGCAAGAGACCCAGTACTTC.

CDR3 protein: CSASDSGSYNTGELFF. CDR3 DNA: TGCAGTGCTAGCGATTCCGGGAGTTATAACACCGGGGAGCTGTTTTTT. V usage is TRBV20-1 and J usage is TRBJ2-2; maybe TRBD2 (6 bases). V lost 3 bases, J lost 2 bases, and 16 bases lay in between. The germline CDR1 and CDR2 sequences are DFQATT and SNEGSKA (reference sequence). The CDR3 is 16 residues long.

The V and J genes are TRBV2 and TRBJ1-1; D unresolved. Germline V gene sequence: CDR1 SNHLY, CDR2 FYNNEI. V was shortened by 7 bases and J by 1 base, with 16 bases between the two germline ends. The CDR3 contains 15 residues. The CDR3 coding sequence is TGTGCCAGCATCGCCGGGAGGTTGTGGAACACTGAAGCTTTCTTT. Its protein is CASIAGRLWNTEAFF.

CDR3 sequence (DNA): TGTGCCAGCAGTAGGACAGGGGGCGGGCAGTACTTC. As protein: CASSRTGGGQYF. V usage is TRBV25-1 and J usage is TRBJ2-7; 11 bases are shared with TRBD1. With 5 bases clipped from V and 9 bases from J, the junction kept 3 bases outside the gene matches. The germline V gene has CDR1 MGHDK and CDR2 SYGVNS. This CDR3 is 12 amino acids long.

This clonotype was picked up a small number of times. This rearrangement joins TRBV15 to TRBJ2-7; 8 bases agree with TRBD1. The CDR3 extends over 17 amino acids. Germline-derived CDR1 and CDR2 are LNHNV and YYDKDF (reference sequence). V was pared by 1 base and J by 5 bases, with 13 bases of the junction left unmatched. The CDR3, as DNA: TGTGCCACCAGCAGAGTAATGTTGTCAGGGGGCGCAGACGAGCAGTACTTC. It encodes CATSRVMLSGGADEQYF.

This chain connects TRBV28 to TRBJ2-7; D is uncertain. Between the trimmed V and J ends, which lost 4 bases and 4 bases, there was a span of 8 bases. CDR3 length: 12 residues. Germline CDR1 and CDR2: MDHEN and SYDVKM. DNA of the CDR3: TGTGCCAGCAGTTATCTTCTGTACGAGCAGTACTTC. It encodes CASSYLLYEQYF.

This chain joins TRBV10-3 and TRBJ1-5; maybe TRBD1 (5 bases). CDR1 and CDR2 from the germline V gene are ENHRY and SYGVKD. V shed 2 bases and J shed 6 bases, with 8 bases lying between them. CDR3 length: 13 residues. CDR3: CAISELGVQPQHF. The CDR3 DNA is TGTGCCATCAGTGAGCTAGGGGTTCAGCCCCAGCATTTT.

The sample holds one count of this clonotype. The chain is built from TRBV12-3 or TRBV12-4 and TRBJ2-2, with 9 bases aligning to TRBD1. The junction had 7 bases not matched to a gene; V was cut back by 5 bases and J by 6 bases. CDR3 length: 15 residues. The CDR3 here is CASSTTGGAPGELFF. The CDR3 coding sequence is TGTGCCAGCAGTACAACAGGGGGCGCGCCCGGGGAGCTGTTTTTT.

This clonotype was seen only a few times. The chain recombines TRBV7-9 with TRBJ1-5; D unclear. Trimming cost V 6 bases and J 2 bases, with 20 bases left between them. Germline lookup yields CDR1 SEHNR and CDR2 FQNEAQ (reference sequence). This CDR3 has 17 residues. The CDR3 loop is CASSYSSRRLGNQPQHF. DNA for the CDR3: TGTGCCAGCAGTTACTCGTCGCGACGATTGGGCAATCAGCCCCAGCATTTT.

This clonotype has more than one count but fewer than ten. V gene TRBV7-2 combines with J gene TRBJ2-2, with 9 bases fitting TRBD2. From germline, CDR1 is SGHTA and CDR2 FQGNSA. The CDR3 runs to 18 residues. V dropped 3 bases and J dropped 6; count of bases not matched to a gene: 14. The CDR3 spells CASSLTYRTSEIPGELFF. The DNA of the CDR3 is TGTGCCAGCAGCTTGACTTATAGGACTAGCGAAATTCCCGGGGAGCTGTTTTTT.

Note on this clonotype: The conserved closing phenylalanine or tryptophan is absent in this CDR3, likely reflecting a read error. The rearrangement links TRBV2 to TRBJ1-3; no clear D gene. The V gene's germline CDR1 is SNHLY and CDR2 FYNNEI. The CDR3 runs 17 residues. CDR3 in DNA: TGTGCCATCAGTGGTGGGATATCCGAAGCTGTGGATAGCACCATATATTCT. Its translation is CAISGGISEAVDSTIYS.

The chain uses TRBV7-2 and TRBJ1-6; 7 nucleotides align to TRBD1. Germline lookup yields CDR1 SGHTA and CDR2 FQGNSA. J gave up 0 bases and V 6 bases, and 2 bases lay outside the gene matches. CDR3 length equals 15 residues. CDR3 bases: TGTGCCAGCAGAAACAGGGGCTCCTATAATTCACCCCTCCACTTT. The encoded protein is CASRNRGSYNSPLHF.

J is TRBJ1-4 and V is TRBV14; D is ambiguous. V was clipped by 4 bases and J by 4 bases, with 13 bases between them. The germline CDR1 and CDR2 sequences are SGHDN and FVKESK. The length of the CDR3 is 15 residues. CDR3 region: CASSRPGFGNEKLFF. The CDR3 DNA reads as TGTGCCAGCAGCCGACCGGGGTTCGGTAATGAAAAACTGTTTTTT.

Remarks on this clonotype: A much larger clone differs from this one at a single base, so this may be a read error. CDR3 amino acids: CTSNPHVLSETQYF. The CDR3 bases are TGTACCAGCAACCCCCACGTACTCTCGGAGACCCAGTACTTC. The V and J genes are TRBV11-2 and TRBJ2-5; D ambiguous. The CDR3 is 14 amino acids. Germline lookup yields CDR1 SGHAT and CDR2 FQNNGV. Drawing the rest from reference TRBV11-2 and TRBJ2-5, the complete variable domain is EAGVAQSPRYKIIEKRQSVAFWCNPISGHATLYWYQQILGQGPKLLIQFQNNGVVDDSQLPKDRFSAERLKGVDSTLKIQPAKLEDSAVYLCTSNPHVLSETQYFGPGTRLLVL.

In the case of this clonotype: The junction differs from germline at one of its ends, possibly a read error. The CDR3 DNA reads TGTGCCAGCAGACTTAGACAGGGTGGAACTGAAGCTTCCTTT. As protein: CASRLRQGGTEASF. This chain links TRBV9 with TRBJ1-1; 7 bases map to TRBD1. Germline V gene lookup returns CDR1 SGDLS and CDR2 YYNGEE. This CDR3 has 14 residues.

This clonotype was detected only a few times. At one end, the junction sequence differs from germline, possibly due to a read error. This rearrangement joins TRBV24-1 to TRBJ1-5; D remains ambiguous. The V gene's germline CDR1 is KGHDR and CDR2 SFDVKD. This CDR3 contains 13 residues. CDR3 protein: CASSYEESQPQHF. The DNA for the CDR3 is TGTGCCAGCAGTTACGAGGAAAGTCAGCCCCAGCATTTT.

The chain combines TRBV2 with TRBJ2-7, with no clear D. CDR3 length equals 16 residues. The germline V gene encodes CDR1 SNHLY and CDR2 FYNNEI. Trimming stripped 2 bases from V and 2 bases from J, with 16 bases between. CDR3 loop: CASSELRGSGPYEQYF. The CDR3 nucleotides read TGTGCCAGCAGTGAACTGCGAGGCTCAGGCCCCTACGAGCAGTACTTC.

Note on this clonotype: A much larger clone lies a single base off, so this may be a read error. The CDR3 protein is CASSRQQGGQPQHF. The DNA of the CDR3 is TGTGCCAGCAGCCGTCAACAGGGGGGTCAGCCCCAGCATTTT. This chain connects TRBV12-3 or TRBV12-4 to TRBJ1-5; TRBD1 matches at 8 bases. This CDR3 contains 14 residues. Losses at the gene ends were 6 bases for V and 6 bases for J; bases not matched to a gene: 7.

Only a few counts were recorded for this clonotype. The V gene is TRBV12-3 or TRBV12-4, the J gene TRBJ2-5; perhaps TRBD2 as D (6 bases). The CDR3 has 16 residues. V lost 6 bases, J lost 5 bases, and 22 bases lay in between. CDR3 sequence: CASSRARTASGETQYF. In DNA form, the CDR3 reads TGTGCCAGCAGCCGTGCTCGGACGGCGAGCGGGGAGACCCAGTACTTC.

This clonotype occurred a few times. The chain couples TRBV20-1 to TRBJ1-4; no clear D gene. V was trimmed by 0 bases and J by 3 bases, leaving 8 bases between them. Germline V CDR1 and CDR2: DFQATT, SNEGSKA (reference sequence). The CDR3 length is 14 residues. CDR3 DNA: TGCAGTGCTAGAGATGAAGTCCCTAATGAAAAACTGTTTTTT. This translates into CSARDEVPNEKLFF.